This TCR beta chain originates from a study of CD8+CD57+ T cells in acquired aplastic anemia. The overall study: DNA per sorted CD4+ or CD8+ sample ranged about 0.18 to 30 ug, averaging 3.2 ug.

The use of genomic DNA as template underpinned the TCR beta VDJ and CDR3 profiling. Using its own MiXCR run on the reads, TCRdb lists one record per CDR3 protein. The sample contains some 190,000 distinct CDR3 sequences, under 55% of which appear only once. CDR1 SGHNT and CDR2 YYREEE come from the germline V gene (reference sequence). The CDR3 consists of 13 residues. The clonotype comes from a human donor in good health. The chain employs TRBV5-4 and TRBJ2-5, with a weak D call TRBD2 (5 bases). TRBJ2-7 explains the end of the DNA better; the J call may be wrong. Sequencing was carried out using sorted CD4+, CD8+, or CD8+CD57+ T cells (not recorded which) from PBMCs. CDR3 bases: TGTGCCAGCAGTATCACTAGTTATGACGAGCAGTACTTC. Translated: CASSITSYDEQYF.